The 32 T cell receptor beta chains presented below share a single source sample, sequenced in a study of blood T cell repertoires in COVID-19. The table came from immunoSEQ multiplex PCR; TCRdb's copy has only in-frame clones and leaves some out. There are about 60,000 clones in the sample; 70% to 90% occur only once, and around 3.9% lies in the top ten. Sequencing was performed on peripheral blood. Receptors originate from an older man with acute or convalescent COVID-19.

The chain combines TRBV15 with TRBJ2-1; 7 bases agree with TRBD1. This CDR3 is 14 amino acids long. Trimming removed 1 base from V and 4 bases from J; junction bases left unmatched: 1. Germline CDR1 and CDR2: LNHNV and YYDKDF (reference sequence). The CDR3 region has the DNA TGTGCCACCAGCAGAGGGGACAGTTACAATGAGCAGTTCTTC. Amino acids: CATSRGDSYNEQFF.

The chain employs TRBV5-1 and TRBJ2-3; D remains ambiguous. Germline CDR1 is SGHRS and CDR2 is YFSETQ. The V and J ends lost 2 bases and 5 bases respectively, with 9 bases between them. The CDR3 is made up of 13 amino acids. In DNA, the CDR3 is TGCGCCAGCAGCTTCACCACAAGAGATACGCAGTATTTT. Residues: CASSFTTRDTQYF.

The CDR3 reads CASSQEAVHNSPLHF. For the CDR3, the DNA is TGTGCCAGCAGCCAAGAGGCAGTACATAATTCACCCCTCCACTTT. The V and J genes are TRBV3-1 (or the pseudogene TRBV3-2) and TRBJ1-6; D is undetermined. V gave up 0 bases and J gave up 5 bases, with 8 bases separating them. CDR1 is LGHDT, CDR2 YNNKEL, per germline (reference sequence). This CDR3 is built from 15 residues.

The chain joins TRBV7-6 to TRBJ2-3; 9 nucleotides line up with TRBD1. Germline V gene sequence: CDR1 SGHVS, CDR2 FNYEAQ. V shed 5 bases, J shed 4 bases, and the junction held 7 bases outside the gene matches. The CDR3 is 15 amino acids. The CDR3, as DNA: TGTGCCAGCAGCCACGGACAGGGGAAGGCAGATACGCAGTATTTT. Protein: CASSHGQGKADTQYF.

This clone was counted between two and nine times. The chain employs TRBV5-1 and TRBJ1-4; D is unresolved. The V and J ends lost 4 bases and 4 bases respectively, with 11 bases between them. This CDR3 has 14 residues. Germline CDR1 reads SGHRS; CDR2 reads YFSETQ. The CDR3: CASSLRHLNEKLFF. CDR3 coding DNA: TGCGCCAGCAGCCTGCGACACCTTAATGAAAAACTGTTTTTT. The full variable domain, in which reference TRBV5-1 and TRBJ1-4 provide the parts outside the CDR3, is KAGVTQTPRYLIKTRGQQVTLSCSPISGHRSVSWYQQTPGQGLQFLFEYFSETQRNKGNFPGRFSGRQFSNSRSEMNVSTLELGDSALYLCASSLRHLNEKLFFGSGTQLSVL.

The genes are TRBV27 and TRBJ1-6; a possible D gene is TRBD1 (5 bases). This CDR3 has 16 residues. V lost 0 bases and J 6 bases, leaving 12 bases between the germline ends. Germline values: CDR1 MNHEY, CDR2 SMNVEV (reference sequence). The CDR3 loop is CASSLSVIGGNSPLHF. Written as DNA, the CDR3 is TGTGCCAGCAGTTTATCTGTAATCGGGGGTAATTCACCCCTCCACTTT.

The chain is built from TRBV4-1 and TRBJ2-1, with 7 nucleotides matching TRBD1. The CDR3 spans 14 residues. CDR1 is MGHRA and CDR2 is YSYEKL in the germline V gene. The junction had 5 bases not matched to a gene; V was cut back by 3 bases and J by 6 bases. The CDR3 sequence: CASSQLTGSNEQFF. CDR3 sequence (DNA): TGCGCCAGCAGCCAGCTGACAGGGTCCAATGAGCAGTTCTTC.

This chain links TRBV5-1 with TRBJ2-1, with 9 bases that match TRBD1. The V segment lost 1 base and the J segment 7 bases; nucleotides outside the gene matches: 6. The CDR3 spans 15 residues. The germline gives CDR1 SGHRS, CDR2 YFSETQ. DNA for the CDR3: TGCGCCAGCAGCTTGTTTTCGGGACAGGGAAATGAGCAGTTCTTC. Its translation is CASSLFSGQGNEQFF. The entire variable domain, with the rest obtained from reference TRBV5-1 and TRBJ2-1, is as follows: KAGVTQTPRYLIKTRGQQVTLSCSPISGHRSVSWYQQTPGQGLQFLFEYFSETQRNKGNFPGRFSGRQFSNSRSEMNVSTLELGDSALYLCASSLFSGQGNEQFFGPGTRLTVL.

The chain uses TRBV9 and TRBJ1-2; 12 nucleotides line up with TRBD1. This CDR3 has 16 residues. The germline CDR1 and CDR2 sequences are SGDLS and YYNGEE. Germline trimming cut 3 bases from V and 7 bases from J; bases unmatched to any gene: 10. The CDR3 loop is CASSGGTGGPSSGYTF. The CDR3, as DNA: TGTGCCAGCAGCGGGGGGACAGGGGGCCCCTCGAGTGGCTACACCTTC.

This clone was counted only a few times. The gene calls are TRBV12-3 or TRBV12-4 and TRBJ1-2, with D possibly being TRBD1 (5 bases). V dropped 5 bases and J dropped 11 bases, with 12 bases sitting between them. The CDR3 is made up of 11 amino acids. DNA of the CDR3: TGTGCCAGCAGTGCTGGGACTGTATACACCTTC. Amino acid sequence: CASSAGTVYTF.

The chain uses TRBV15 and TRBJ1-5, with D perhaps TRBD1 (5 bases). The CDR3 runs 16 residues. The germline V and J ends were trimmed by 5 bases and 5 bases, with 19 bases remaining between them. The germline V gene has CDR1 LNHNV and CDR2 YYDKDF (reference sequence). CDR3 sequence: CATSLGPRVTDQPQHF. As DNA, the CDR3 is TGTGCCACCAGCCTAGGACCCAGGGTTACCGATCAGCCCCAGCATTTT.

CDR3: CAIRGGLGPDTQYF. The DNA of the CDR3 is TGTGCCATCAGGGGGGGACTAGGGCCTGATACGCAGTATTTT. The V call is TRBV10-3, the J call TRBJ2-3, with 8 bases fitting TRBD2. The V segment lost 6 bases and the J segment 6 bases; nucleotides outside the gene matches: 8. The germline V gene has CDR1 ENHRY and CDR2 SYGVKD. The CDR3 contains 14 residues.

This clone was seen once. J is TRBJ2-7 and V is TRBV7-9, with 8 bases identical to TRBD1. This CDR3 spans 18 amino acids. Trimming at V came to 4 bases and at J to 0 bases, leaving 14 bases not matched to a gene. Germline V gene sequence: CDR1 SEHNR, CDR2 FQNEAQ (reference sequence). As DNA, the CDR3 is TGTGCCAGCAGCTCAAATCCCCGACAGGGGATTGGCTCCTACGAGCAGTACTTC. It encodes CASSSNPRQGIGSYEQYF. The whole variable domain, remainder taken from reference TRBV7-9 and TRBJ2-7, is DTGVSQNPRHKITKRGQNVTFRCDPISEHNRLYWYRQTLGQGPEFLTYFQNEAQLEKSRLLSDRFSAERPKGSFSTLEIQRTEQGDSAMYLCASSSNPRQGIGSYEQYFGPGTRLTVT.

This clone showed up just once. J is TRBJ1-2 and V is TRBV10-1; maybe TRBD1 (5 bases). CDR3 length: 12 amino acids. CDR1 is WNHNN and CDR2 is SYGVQD in the germline V gene (reference sequence). Trimming removed 8 bases at V and 4 bases at J, with 11 bases between. The CDR3 DNA sequence: TGCGCCAGCGGGGAGGGGTTCTATGGCTACACCTTC. This gives the protein CASGEGFYGYTF.

The chain combines TRBV4-1 with TRBJ1-6, with a tentative D call TRBD1 (5 bases). Trimming took off 0 bases at V and 8 bases at J, with 14 bases between the two ends. Germline V gene sequence: CDR1 MGHRA, CDR2 YSYEKL. The CDR3 has 16 amino acids. The CDR3 region is CASSQDGGAKDSPLHF. CDR3 DNA sequence: TGCGCCAGCAGCCAAGACGGAGGGGCAAAGGATTCACCCCTCCACTTT.

J is TRBJ1-2 and V is TRBV7-9, with no clear D. This CDR3 has 14 residues. The V gene lost 3 bases and the J gene lost 6 bases, with 14 bases spanning the gap. Germline V CDR1 and CDR2: SEHNR, FQNEAQ (reference sequence). The CDR3 DNA is TGTGCCAGCAGCTTCGTACAGACCTTCCATGGCTACACCTTC. Amino acids: CASSFVQTFHGYTF.

CDR3 nucleotides: TGCGCCAGCAGCTTGACAGCAACTAATGAAAAACTGTTTTTT. It is translated as CASSLTATNEKLFF. The rearrangement links TRBV5-1 to TRBJ1-4; D unclear. V lost 1 base, J lost 0 bases, and 4 bases lay in between. The CDR3 length is 14 residues. Germline lookup yields CDR1 SGHRS and CDR2 YFSETQ.

This chain links TRBV27 with TRBJ1-6; 8 nucleotides line up with TRBD1. Germline V gene sequence: CDR1 MNHEY, CDR2 SMNVEV (reference sequence). V lost 5 bases to trimming and J lost 5 bases; unmatched junction nucleotides: 5. This CDR3 is 15 amino acids long. The CDR3 DNA sequence: TGTGCCAGCAGTCAAAGGGGACAGGATAATTCACCCCTCCACTTT. Translated: CASSQRGQDNSPLHF.

The rearrangement links TRBV7-9 to TRBJ1-2; D is perhaps TRBD1 (5 bases). Trimming removed 1 base from V and 4 bases from J, with 13 bases in between. The CDR3 contains 15 residues. Germline V gene lookup returns CDR1 SEHNR and CDR2 FQNEAQ (reference sequence). CDR3 sequence: CASSLGGARGYGYTF. The DNA for the CDR3 is TGTGCCAGCAGCTTAGGAGGGGCGCGGGGCTATGGCTACACCTTC. Full variable domain (rest looked up from reference TRBV7-9 and TRBJ1-2): DTGVSQNPRHKITKRGQNVTFRCDPISEHNRLYWYRQTLGQGPEFLTYFQNEAQLEKSRLLSDRFSAERPKGSFSTLEIQRTEQGDSAMYLCASSLGGARGYGYTFGSGTRLTVV.

V usage is TRBV30 and J usage is TRBJ2-7, with D possibly TRBD2 on 6 matching bases. The CDR3 length is 19 residues. CDR1 GTSNPN and CDR2 SVGIG come from the germline V gene (reference sequence). This CDR3 reads CVAGVYRFPNRRGDYEQYF. CDR3 nucleotide sequence: TGTGTCGCTGGAGTGTACAGGTTCCCGAACAGGCGGGGTGATTACGAGCAGTACTTC. Full variable domain (remainder filled in from reference TRBV30 and TRBJ2-7): SQTIHQWPATLVQPVGSPLSLECTVEGTSNPNLYWYRQAAGRGLQLLFYSVGIGQISSEVPQNLSASRPQDRQFILSSKKLLLSDSGFYLCVAGVYRFPNRRGDYEQYFGPGTRLTVT.

This chain connects TRBV6-6 to TRBJ1-2; perhaps TRBD1 as D (6 bases). Germline V gene data show CDR1 as MNHNY and CDR2 as SVGAGI (reference sequence). Trimming removed 6 bases at V and 4 bases at J, with 12 bases between. CDR3 size: 13 residues. CDR3 DNA sequence: TGTGCCAGCAGACAAGGGGGGGTCTATGGCTACACCTTC. Its protein product is CASRQGGVYGYTF.

This clone was counted many times. J is TRBJ2-5 and V is TRBV7-9; 7 bases are a match to TRBD1. J gave up 5 bases and V 1 base, and 4 bases lay outside the gene matches. The germline V gene has CDR1 SEHNR and CDR2 FQNEAQ (reference sequence). The CDR3 covers 14 residues. The CDR3 DNA reads TGTGCCAGCAGCTTAGGGGGACAGCGGGAGACCCAGTACTTC. Protein product: CASSLGGQRETQYF.

The chain is built from TRBV7-2 and TRBJ2-5; 13 nucleotides line up with TRBD2. CDR3 length equals 15 residues. Germline loops: CDR1 SGHTA, CDR2 FQGNSA. The V gene end was trimmed by 4 bases and the J gene end by 2 bases; junction bases not matched to a gene: 1. CDR3 sequence (DNA): TGTGCCAGCAGCTGGACTAGCGGGGGTCAAGAGACCCAGTACTTC. The encoded protein is CASSWTSGGQETQYF.

The J gene is TRBJ2-1, the V gene TRBV19, with 9 positions matching TRBD2. Germline trimming cut 7 bases from V and 7 bases from J; bases unmatched to any gene: 11. The germline gives CDR1 LNHDA, CDR2 SQIVND (reference sequence). The CDR3 loop spans 15 amino acids. This CDR3 is CASNLAGARRNEQFF. The CDR3 region has the DNA TGTGCCAGTAATTTAGCGGGGGCCCGCCGGAATGAGCAGTTCTTC.

The chain couples TRBV7-2 to TRBJ1-2; a weak D match, TRBD1 (5 bases). The CDR3 runs 15 residues. Germline V CDR1 and CDR2: SGHTA, FQGNSA. V shed 6 bases and J shed 4 bases, with 18 bases lying between them. This CDR3 reads CASRFTRDSSYGYTF. In DNA, the CDR3 is TGTGCCAGCAGATTCACGCGAGACAGTTCCTATGGCTACACCTTC. The whole variable domain, remainder taken from reference TRBV7-2 and TRBJ1-2, is GAGVSQSPSNKVTEKGKDVELRCDPISGHTALYWYRQSLGQGLEFLIYFQGNSAPDKSGLPSDRFSAERTGGSVSTLTIQRTQQEDSAVYLCASRFTRDSSYGYTFGSGTRLTVV.

The gene calls are TRBV5-4 and TRBJ2-7; D might be TRBD1 (5 bases). The CDR3 extends over 12 amino acids. Germline CDR1 and CDR2: SGHNT and YYREEE (reference sequence). Trimming took 3 bases from V and 5 from J, leaving 9 bases between them. CDR3: CASSWGIDEQYF. CDR3 sequence (DNA): TGTGCCAGCAGCTGGGGCATAGACGAGCAGTACTTC.

The chain uses TRBV5-8 and TRBJ1-1; D is possibly TRBD1 (6 bases). V dropped 4 bases and J dropped 5 bases, with 9 bases sitting between them. From germline, CDR1 is SGHTS and CDR2 YDEGEE. This CDR3 has 12 amino acids. The CDR3 sequence is CASSLRGTEAFF. The CDR3 DNA sequence: TGTGCCAGCAGCCTGAGGGGGACTGAAGCTTTCTTT.

V usage is TRBV27 and J usage is TRBJ2-7; D is possibly TRBD2 (6 bases). V dropped 5 bases and J dropped 1 base, with 9 bases sitting between them. CDR3 size: 13 residues. Germline V lookup: CDR1 MNHEY, CDR2 SMNVEV (reference sequence). CDR3 amino acids: CASSLGGSYEQYF. Here the CDR3 DNA reads TGTGCCAGCAGTCTGGGGGGTTCCTACGAGCAGTACTTC.

The V and J genes are TRBV10-3 and TRBJ1-5, with D perhaps TRBD1 (6 bases). The germline CDR1 and CDR2 sequences are ENHRY and SYGVKD. The germline V and J ends were trimmed by 7 bases and 4 bases, with 14 bases remaining between them. This CDR3 is built from 14 residues. CDR3: CAINLQGPNQPQHF. CDR3 sequence (DNA): TGTGCCATCAACCTACAGGGACCGAATCAGCCCCAGCATTTT.

V usage is TRBV4-2 and J usage is TRBJ2-5, with 12 bases aligning to TRBD2. The CDR3 is made up of 17 amino acids. Unmatched junction bases numbered 10, after V lost 3 bases and J lost 5 bases. The germline V gene has CDR1 LGHNA and CDR2 YNFKEQ. CDR3 protein: CASSQAPGTSGWETQYF. CDR3 coding DNA: TGTGCCAGCAGCCAGGCCCCGGGGACTAGCGGGTGGGAGACCCAGTACTTC.

The V gene is TRBV18, the J gene TRBJ2-1, with D tentatively TRBD2 (6 bases). Trimming stripped 2 bases from V and 5 bases from J, with 19 bases between. This CDR3 is built from 17 residues. Germline V gene lookup returns CDR1 KGHSH and CDR2 LQKENI. The CDR3 coding sequence is TGTGCCAGCTCACCATCCACCGGGACTCCGACCCACAATGAGCAGTTCTTC. Its translation is CASSPSTGTPTHNEQFF.

The V and J genes are TRBV21-1 and TRBJ2-7; the table's D call, TRBD1, has no DNA check behind it. TRBV21-1 counts as a pseudogene. This CDR3 spans 15 amino acids. The CDR3 DNA reads TGTGCCAGCAGCAATGGACAGACTAAACTCTACGAGCAGTACTTC. It yields the protein CASSNGQTKLYEQYF.